The T cell receptor (beta chain) described here comes from a study of CD8 T cells in Susac syndrome. Sequencing of TCR beta was performed on blood CD8+ and CD4+ T cells. TEMRA cells were FACS-enriched, and CD8+ and CD4+ T cells were isolated negatively. Trimming stripped 2 bases from V and 0 bases from J, with 11 bases between. This CDR3 has 14 residues. Looked up from germline, CDR1 is SQVTM and CDR2 is ANQGSEA. With random hexamers, reverse transcription was performed on roughly 0.5 to 1 ug of RNA. TCRdb reprocessed the immunoSEQ multiplex PCR reads via MiXCR and lists one record per CDR3 protein. The sample lists about 130,000 distinct CDR3 sequences, roughly 89% occurring once.

This TCR was recovered from a human donor with multiple sclerosis. The material sequenced was CD8+ T cells from PBMCs. J is TRBJ2-7 and V is TRBV29-1; no clear D gene. This CDR3 reads CSVELGYSSYEQYF. In nucleotides, the CDR3 is TGCAGCGTTGAATTGGGCTACAGCTCCTACGAGCAGTACTTC.